This TCR beta chain was identified during a study of OX40 agonist ivuxolimab in advanced cancers. The overall study: Every 2 weeks, patients received ivuxolimab intravenously, dosed at 0.01 to 10 mg/kg.

Autoimmune disease history or systemic immunosuppression was exclusionary. The CDR3 loop spans 11 amino acids. Per the germline V gene, CDR1 is DFQATT and CDR2 is SNEGSKA (reference sequence). The method was immunoSEQ multiplex PCR; TCRdb's version includes in-frame clones alone and lacks a portion of them. The sample consists of around 67,000 clones, around 82% of them appearing once. The V and J genes are TRBV20-1 and TRBJ1-2, with 10 bases aligning to TRBD1. This specimen consisted of CD4+ or CD8+ T cells sorted from blood, obtained in a trial of the OX40 agonist ivuxolimab. The sequence was collected from an adult with an advanced solid tumor such as melanoma, head and neck, liver or kidney cancer. DNA of the CDR3: TGCATTGGACAGGGGGTCTATGGCTACACCTTC. It codes for CIGQGVYGYTF.